Each of the 16 T cell receptor beta chains below was sequenced from the same sample in a study of stem cell transplantation in POMP-related autoinflammatory disease. Clones were sequenced by immunoSEQ multiplex PCR, and TCRdb holds only the in-frame ones, with some missing. The table lists over 30,000 clones, approximately 86% of them singletons. Sequenced here: CD4+ T cells from PBMCs, sampled before stem cell transplantation. The receptors were sampled from a human donor with POMP-related autoinflammation and immune dysregulation (PRAID).

V is TRBV7-2 and J is TRBJ1-6, with unresolved D. Looked up from germline, CDR1 is SGHTA and CDR2 is FQGNSA. The CDR3 loop spans 16 amino acids. The V end was cut by 4 bases, the J end by 7 bases, with 17 bases between. For the CDR3, the DNA is TGTGCCAGCAGCTCCACTCGGAATCCCCCAAATTCACCCCTCCACTTT. As protein: CASSSTRNPPNSPLHF.

This chain uses TRBV19 with TRBJ1-4, with D unclear. The CDR3 is made up of 15 amino acids. Germline values: CDR1 LNHDA, CDR2 SQIVND (reference sequence). The V end lost 3 bases, the J end lost 0 bases, and 8 bases lay between the germline ends. CDR3 nucleotides: TGTGCCAGTAGTATTCGGGCAGCAACTAATGAAAAACTGTTTTTT. Protein: CASSIRAATNEKLFF. Full variable domain (outside the CDR3, taken from reference TRBV19 and TRBJ1-4): DGGITQSPKYLFRKEGQNVTLSCEQNLNHDAMYWYRQDPGQGLRLIYYSQIVNDFQKGDIAEGYSVSREKKESFPLTVTSAQKNPTAFYLCASSIRAATNEKLFFGSGTQLSVL.

The rearrangement links TRBV15 to TRBJ2-7, with 9 bases lining up with TRBD1. J gave up 5 bases and V 1 base, and 6 bases lay outside the gene matches. The CDR3 sequence is 15 residues long. Germline CDR1 and CDR2: LNHNV and YYDKDF (reference sequence). For the CDR3, the DNA is TGTGCCACCAGCAGAGGACTGGACAGGGGTCACGAGCAGTACTTC. This translates into CATSRGLDRGHEQYF.

The chain is built from TRBV5-1 and TRBJ1-4; 8 bases are shared with TRBD1. V lost 0 bases to trimming and J lost 6 bases; unmatched junction nucleotides: 4. Germline V gene sequence: CDR1 SGHRS, CDR2 YFSETQ. The CDR3 length is 15 residues. CDR3: CASSLGGQEDEKLFF. For the CDR3, the DNA is TGCGCCAGCAGCTTGGGGGGACAGGAAGATGAAAAACTGTTTTTT.

The gene calls are TRBV15 and TRBJ1-4, with a possible D match to TRBD1 (6 bases). CDR1 is LNHNV, CDR2 YYDKDF, per germline (reference sequence). This CDR3 comprises 13 residues. With 0 bases removed from V and 10 bases from J, the gap between germline ends came to 9 bases. This CDR3 is CATSRDAGAKLFF. The CDR3, as DNA: TGTGCCACCAGCAGAGATGCGGGGGCAAAACTGTTTTTT.

V is TRBV7-3 and J is TRBJ2-3; possibly TRBD2 for D (5 bases). V was clipped by 2 bases and J by 1 base, with 10 bases between them. The germline V gene has CDR1 SGHTA and CDR2 FQGTGA. This CDR3 has 15 residues. DNA of the CDR3: TGTGCCAGCAGCTTAGACGGGCGGGGCACAGATACGCAGTATTTT. As protein: CASSLDGRGTDTQYF.

This clone was detected only once. This chain uses TRBV18 with TRBJ1-2; the D is unclear. With 1 base removed from V and 6 bases from J, the gap between germline ends came to 18 bases. The CDR3 consists of 16 residues. CDR1 and CDR2 (germline): KGHSH, LQKENI. CDR3 sequence: CASSPLADRAEDGYTF. In nucleotides, the CDR3 is TGTGCCAGCTCACCACTGGCCGATCGGGCAGAGGATGGCTACACCTTC. Together with reference TRBV18 and TRBJ1-2, the CDR3 gives the full variable domain: NAGVMQNPRHLVRRRGQEARLRCSPMKGHSHVYWYRQLPEEGLKFMVYLQKENIIDESGMPKERFSAEFPKEGPSILRIQQVVRGDSAAYFCASSPLADRAEDGYTFGSGTRLTVV.

This chain joins TRBV9 and TRBJ2-7; D is ambiguous. The V and J ends lost 0 bases and 2 bases respectively, with 9 bases between them. This CDR3 spans 14 amino acids. CDR1 SGDLS and CDR2 YYNGEE come from the germline V gene. DNA of the CDR3: TGTGCCAGCAGCGTAGATCCGGATCCCTACGAGCAGTACTTC. Translation: CASSVDPDPYEQYF.

The chain links TRBV5-1 to TRBJ1-1; 7 bases match TRBD1. V lost 2 bases to trimming and J lost 1 base; unmatched junction nucleotides: 11. The CDR3 is made up of 17 amino acids. The germline V gene encodes CDR1 SGHRS and CDR2 YFSETQ. CDR3 amino acids: CASSLGPRDRENTEAFF. CDR3 in DNA: TGCGCCAGCAGCTTAGGTCCTCGTGACAGGGAGAACACTGAAGCTTTCTTT.

This sequence joins TRBV5-1 and TRBJ1-5; TRBD1 might be the D (6 bases). Trimming shortened V by 4 bases and J by 5 bases, and 10 bases separated the two germline ends. The CDR3 runs to 13 residues. From germline, CDR1 is SGHRS and CDR2 YFSETQ. CDR3 sequence: CASSVSGDQPQHF. The DNA for the CDR3 is TGCGCCAGCAGCGTCTCAGGGGATCAGCCCCAGCATTTT.

The rearrangement joins TRBV18 to TRBJ1-4, with 7 bases that match TRBD1. This CDR3 is 14 amino acids long. Germline V CDR1 and CDR2: KGHSH, LQKENI. V lost 4 bases to trimming and J lost 4 bases; unmatched junction nucleotides: 3. The CDR3 loop is CASSRRDSNEKLFF. The CDR3 nucleotides are TGTGCCAGCTCACGCCGGGACAGTAATGAAAAACTGTTTTTT.

This clone was counted a single time. V usage is TRBV6-6 and J usage is TRBJ2-7; maybe TRBD1 (6 bases). Germline V gives CDR1 MNHNY, CDR2 SVGAGI (reference sequence). The CDR3 spans 14 residues. Trimming took off 5 bases at V and 1 base at J, with 12 bases between the two ends. DNA for the CDR3: TGTGCCAGCAGTAAGGACAGCCTATCCTACGAGCAGTACTTC. Amino acid sequence: CASSKDSLSYEQYF.

The chain joins TRBV2 to TRBJ1-3; tentative D call: TRBD1 (6 bases). Deletions cut 6 bases from V and 0 bases from J, with 12 bases between. This CDR3 region has 15 residues. CDR1 SNHLY and CDR2 FYNNEI come from the germline V gene. The CDR3 DNA reads as TGTGCCAGCAGCACAGGGCAGAGCTCTGGAAACACCATATATTTT. Residues: CASSTGQSSGNTIYF. Looking up the rest from reference TRBV2 and TRBJ1-3 gives the full variable domain: EPEVTQTPSHQVTQMGQEVILRCVPISNHLYFYWYRQILGQKVEFLVSFYNNEISEKSEIFDDQFSVERPDGSNFTLKIRSTKLEDSAMYFCASSTGQSSGNTIYFGEGSWLTVV.

The rearrangement joins TRBV6-5 to TRBJ1-6, with 8 bases aligning to TRBD1. V was clipped by 6 bases and J by 9 bases; unmatched bases: 7. Germline-derived CDR1 and CDR2 are MNHEY and SVGAGI. The CDR3 runs 14 residues. CDR3 protein: CASSRQGLASPLHF. The CDR3 coding sequence is TGTGCCAGCAGCCGACAGGGGCTGGCTTCACCCCTCCACTTT.

The chain carries TRBV4-1 and TRBJ2-1; TRBD1 matches at 11 bases. The CDR3 has 16 residues. The V gene end was trimmed by 1 base and the J gene end by 5 bases; junction bases not matched to a gene: 4. From germline, CDR1 is MGHRA and CDR2 YSYEKL. CDR3 sequence (DNA): TGCGCCAGCAGCCAAGTTCCGGGACAGGGGGACAATGAGCAGTTCTTC. Translating it yields CASSQVPGQGDNEQFF.

The DNA for the CDR3 is TGCAGCGTTGTAACAGGGACTGGAAACACCATATATTTT. Its protein product is CSVVTGTGNTIYF. The chain joins TRBV29-1 to TRBJ1-3; D may be TRBD1 (6 bases). CDR1 and CDR2 (germline): SQVTM, ANQGSEA. The CDR3 sequence is 13 residues long. Trimming removed 4 bases from V and 2 bases from J, with 9 bases in between.